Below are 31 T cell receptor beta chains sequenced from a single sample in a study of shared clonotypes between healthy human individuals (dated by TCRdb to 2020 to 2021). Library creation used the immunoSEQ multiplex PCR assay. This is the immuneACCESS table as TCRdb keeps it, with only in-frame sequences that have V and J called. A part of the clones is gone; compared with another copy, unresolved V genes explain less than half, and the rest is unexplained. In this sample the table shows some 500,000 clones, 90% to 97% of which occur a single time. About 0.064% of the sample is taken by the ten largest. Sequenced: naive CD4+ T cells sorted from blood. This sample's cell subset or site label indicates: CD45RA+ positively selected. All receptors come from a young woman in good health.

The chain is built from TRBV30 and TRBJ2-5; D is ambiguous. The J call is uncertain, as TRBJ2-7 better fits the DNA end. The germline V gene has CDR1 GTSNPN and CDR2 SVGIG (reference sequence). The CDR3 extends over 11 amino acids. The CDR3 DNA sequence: TGTGCCTGGAGCAAGGGTTACGAGCAGTACTTC. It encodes CAWSKGYEQYF.

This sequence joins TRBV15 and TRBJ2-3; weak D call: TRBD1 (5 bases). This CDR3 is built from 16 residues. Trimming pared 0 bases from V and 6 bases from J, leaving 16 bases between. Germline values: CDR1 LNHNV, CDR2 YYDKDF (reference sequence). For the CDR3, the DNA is TGTGCCACCAGCAGAGATCAGGCGATGGGGCCGGATACGCAGTATTTT. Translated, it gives CATSRDQAMGPDTQYF.

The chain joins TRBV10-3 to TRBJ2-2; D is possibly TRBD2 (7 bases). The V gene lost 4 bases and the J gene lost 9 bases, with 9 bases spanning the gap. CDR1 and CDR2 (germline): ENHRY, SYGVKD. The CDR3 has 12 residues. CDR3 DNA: TGTGCCATCAGTGGGGGGGGCCGGGAGCTGTTTTTT. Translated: CAISGGGRELFF.

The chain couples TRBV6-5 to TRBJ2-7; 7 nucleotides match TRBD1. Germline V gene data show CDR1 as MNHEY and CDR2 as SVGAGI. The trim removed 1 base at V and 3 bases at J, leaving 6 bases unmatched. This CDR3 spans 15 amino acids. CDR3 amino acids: CASSYYLGQNYEQYF. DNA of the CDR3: TGTGCCAGCAGTTACTACCTGGGACAGAACTACGAGCAGTACTTC.

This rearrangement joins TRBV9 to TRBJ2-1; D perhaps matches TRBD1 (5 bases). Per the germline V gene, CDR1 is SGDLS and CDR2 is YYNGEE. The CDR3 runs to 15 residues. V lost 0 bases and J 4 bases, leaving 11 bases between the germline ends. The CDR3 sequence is CASSVVRTTYNEQFF. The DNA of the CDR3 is TGTGCCAGCAGCGTAGTCCGGACAACATACAATGAGCAGTTCTTC.

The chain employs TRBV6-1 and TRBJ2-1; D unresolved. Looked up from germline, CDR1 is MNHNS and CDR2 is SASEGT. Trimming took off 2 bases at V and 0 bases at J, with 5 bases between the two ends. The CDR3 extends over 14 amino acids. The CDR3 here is CASSESFSYNEQFF. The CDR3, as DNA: TGTGCCAGCAGTGAATCTTTCTCCTACAATGAGCAGTTCTTC.

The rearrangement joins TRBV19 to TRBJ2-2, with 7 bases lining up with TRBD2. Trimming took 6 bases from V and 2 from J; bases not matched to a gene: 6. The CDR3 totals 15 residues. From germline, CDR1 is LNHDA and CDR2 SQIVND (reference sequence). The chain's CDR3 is CASSSKAGNTGELFF. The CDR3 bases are TGTGCCAGTAGCAGCAAAGCGGGAAACACCGGGGAGCTGTTTTTT.

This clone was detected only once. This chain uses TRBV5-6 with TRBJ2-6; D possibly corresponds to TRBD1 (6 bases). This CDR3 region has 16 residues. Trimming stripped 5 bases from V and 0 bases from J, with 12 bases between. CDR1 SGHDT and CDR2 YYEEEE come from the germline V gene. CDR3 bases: TGTGCCAGCAGACTAAGGGGGAGCTCTGGGGCCAACGTCCTGACTTTC. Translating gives CASRLRGSSGANVLTF.

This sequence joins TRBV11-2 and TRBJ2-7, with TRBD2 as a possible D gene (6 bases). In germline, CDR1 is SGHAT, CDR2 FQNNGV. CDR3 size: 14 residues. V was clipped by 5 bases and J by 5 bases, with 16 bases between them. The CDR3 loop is CASSKPGGWDEQYF. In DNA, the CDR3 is TGTGCCAGCAGCAAACCCGGGGGTTGGGACGAGCAGTACTTC.

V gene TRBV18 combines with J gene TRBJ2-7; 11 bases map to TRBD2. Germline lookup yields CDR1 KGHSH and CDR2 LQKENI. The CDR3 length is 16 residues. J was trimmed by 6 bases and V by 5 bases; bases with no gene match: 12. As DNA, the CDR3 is TGTGCCAGCTCAATGGTTATAGCGGGAGGGAAGAGCGAGCAGTACTTC. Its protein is CASSMVIAGGKSEQYF. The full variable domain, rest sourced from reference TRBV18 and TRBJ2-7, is NAGVMQNPRHLVRRRGQEARLRCSPMKGHSHVYWYRQLPEEGLKFMVYLQKENIIDESGMPKERFSAEFPKEGPSILRIQQVVRGDSAAYFCASSMVIAGGKSEQYFGPGTRLTVT.

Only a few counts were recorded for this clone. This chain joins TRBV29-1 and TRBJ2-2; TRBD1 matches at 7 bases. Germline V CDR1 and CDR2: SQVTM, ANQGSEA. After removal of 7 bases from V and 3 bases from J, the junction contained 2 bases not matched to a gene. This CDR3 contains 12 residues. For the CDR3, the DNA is TGCAGCGGACAGGGATACACCGGGGAGCTGTTTTTT. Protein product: CSGQGYTGELFF.

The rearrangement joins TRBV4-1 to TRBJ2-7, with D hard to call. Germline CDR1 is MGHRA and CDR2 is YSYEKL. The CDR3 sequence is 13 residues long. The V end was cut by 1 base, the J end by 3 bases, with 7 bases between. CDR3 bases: TGCGCCAGCAGCCAAGGGGAACACTACGAGCAGTACTTC. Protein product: CASSQGEHYEQYF.

Here the CDR3 DNA reads TGTGCCAGCGGTCGAGGGGCCTTCTCTGGAAACACCATATATTTT. It encodes CASGRGAFSGNTIYF. The rearrangement links TRBV6-6 to TRBJ1-3; D is possibly TRBD1 (5 bases). The length of the CDR3 is 15 residues. Germline V gene lookup returns CDR1 MNHNY and CDR2 SVGAGI (reference sequence). The V end lost 8 bases, the J end lost 0 bases, and 14 bases lay between the germline ends.

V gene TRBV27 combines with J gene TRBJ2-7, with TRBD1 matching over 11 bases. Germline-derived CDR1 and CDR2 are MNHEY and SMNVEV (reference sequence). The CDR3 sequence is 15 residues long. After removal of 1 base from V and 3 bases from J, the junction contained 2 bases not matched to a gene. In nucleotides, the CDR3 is TGTGCCAGCAGTTTATGGGGACAGGGGGACTACGAGCAGTACTTC. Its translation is CASSLWGQGDYEQYF.

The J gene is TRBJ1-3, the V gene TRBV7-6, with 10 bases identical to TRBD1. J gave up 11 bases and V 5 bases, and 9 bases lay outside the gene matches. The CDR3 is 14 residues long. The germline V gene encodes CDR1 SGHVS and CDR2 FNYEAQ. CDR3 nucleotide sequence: TGTGCCAGCAGCCAGGGACAGGGGAAGATAGCCATATATTTT. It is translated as CASSQGQGKIAIYF.

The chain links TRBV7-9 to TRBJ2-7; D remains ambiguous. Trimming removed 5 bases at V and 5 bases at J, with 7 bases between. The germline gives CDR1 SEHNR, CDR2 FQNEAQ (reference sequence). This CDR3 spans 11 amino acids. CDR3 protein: CASSLRNEQYF. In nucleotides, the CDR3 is TGTGCCAGCAGCCTCCGTAACGAGCAGTACTTC.

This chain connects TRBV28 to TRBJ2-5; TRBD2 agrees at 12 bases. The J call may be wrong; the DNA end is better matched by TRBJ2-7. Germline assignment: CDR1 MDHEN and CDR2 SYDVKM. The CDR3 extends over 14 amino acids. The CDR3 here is CASSGTSGRSEQYF. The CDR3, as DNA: TGTGCCAGCAGCGGTACTAGCGGGAGGTCCGAGCAGTACTTC.

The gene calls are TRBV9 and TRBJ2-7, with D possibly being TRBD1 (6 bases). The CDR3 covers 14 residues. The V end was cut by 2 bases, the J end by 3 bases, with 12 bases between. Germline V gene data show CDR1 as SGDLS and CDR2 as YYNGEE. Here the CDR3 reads CASSVGQGNYEQYF. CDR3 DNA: TGTGCCAGCAGCGTTGGGCAGGGGAACTACGAGCAGTACTTC.

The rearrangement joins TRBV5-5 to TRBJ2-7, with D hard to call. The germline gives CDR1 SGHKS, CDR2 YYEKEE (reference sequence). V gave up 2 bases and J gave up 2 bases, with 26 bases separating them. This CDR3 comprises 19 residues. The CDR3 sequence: CASSLTPLPVGVGAYEQYF. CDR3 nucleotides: TGTGCCAGCAGCTTAACCCCCCTACCTGTTGGGGTTGGTGCCTACGAGCAGTACTTC.

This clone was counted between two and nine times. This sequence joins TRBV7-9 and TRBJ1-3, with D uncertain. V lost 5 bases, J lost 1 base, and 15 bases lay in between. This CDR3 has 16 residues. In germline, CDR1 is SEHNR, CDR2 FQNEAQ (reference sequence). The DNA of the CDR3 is TGTGCCAGCAGCAGACACCCGTTGAGGTCTGGAAACACCATATATTTT. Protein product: CASSRHPLRSGNTIYF.

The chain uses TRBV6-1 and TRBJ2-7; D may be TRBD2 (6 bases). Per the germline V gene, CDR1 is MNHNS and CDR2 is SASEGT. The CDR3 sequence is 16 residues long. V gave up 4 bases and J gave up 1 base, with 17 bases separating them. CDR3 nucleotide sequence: TGTGCCAGCAGTGTAGCGGAAACGGACATATCCTACGAGCAGTACTTC. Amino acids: CASSVAETDISYEQYF.

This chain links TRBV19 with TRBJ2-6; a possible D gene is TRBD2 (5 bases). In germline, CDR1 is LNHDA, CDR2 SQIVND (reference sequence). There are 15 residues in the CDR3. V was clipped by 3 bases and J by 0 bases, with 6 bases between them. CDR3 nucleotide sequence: TGTGCCAGTAGTATGACTAACTCTGGGGCCAACGTCCTGACTTTC. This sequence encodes CASSMTNSGANVLTF.

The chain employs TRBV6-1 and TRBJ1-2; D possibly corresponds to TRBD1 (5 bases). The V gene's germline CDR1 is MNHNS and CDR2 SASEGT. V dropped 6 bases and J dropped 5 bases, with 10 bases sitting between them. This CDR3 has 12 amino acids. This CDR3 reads CASRTSGYGYTF. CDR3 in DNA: TGTGCCAGCAGGACCTCAGGGTATGGCTACACCTTC.

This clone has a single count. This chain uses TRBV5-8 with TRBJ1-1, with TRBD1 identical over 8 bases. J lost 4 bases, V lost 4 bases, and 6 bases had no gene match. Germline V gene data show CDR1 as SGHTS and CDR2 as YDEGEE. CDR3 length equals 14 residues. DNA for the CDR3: TGTGCCAGCAGCCTGGACAGGGTGGGCACTGAAGCTTTCTTT. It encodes CASSLDRVGTEAFF.

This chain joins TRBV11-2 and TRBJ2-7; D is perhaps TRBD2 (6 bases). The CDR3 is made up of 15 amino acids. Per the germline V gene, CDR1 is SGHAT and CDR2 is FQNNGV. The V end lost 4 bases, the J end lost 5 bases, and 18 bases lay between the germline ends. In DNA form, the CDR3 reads TGTGCCAGCAGCTCAATTCGGGACTCTCGCCACGAGCAGTACTTC. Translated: CASSSIRDSRHEQYF.

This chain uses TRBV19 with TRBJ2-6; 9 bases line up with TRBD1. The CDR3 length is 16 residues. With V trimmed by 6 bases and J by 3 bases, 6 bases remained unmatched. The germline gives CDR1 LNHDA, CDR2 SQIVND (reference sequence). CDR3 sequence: CASRTGGVFGANVLTF. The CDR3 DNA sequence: TGTGCCAGTAGGACAGGGGGAGTGTTTGGGGCCAACGTCCTGACTTTC.

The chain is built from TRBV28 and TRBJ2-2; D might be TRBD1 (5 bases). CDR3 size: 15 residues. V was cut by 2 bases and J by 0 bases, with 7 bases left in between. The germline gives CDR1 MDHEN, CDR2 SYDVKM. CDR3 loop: CASSLPGTNTGELFF. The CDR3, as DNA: TGTGCCAGCAGTTTACCAGGGACGAACACCGGGGAGCTGTTTTTT.

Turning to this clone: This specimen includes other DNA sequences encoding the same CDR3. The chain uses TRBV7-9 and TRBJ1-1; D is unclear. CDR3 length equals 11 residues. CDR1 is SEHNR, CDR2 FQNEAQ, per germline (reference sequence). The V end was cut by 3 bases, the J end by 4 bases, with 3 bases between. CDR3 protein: CASSFSTEAFF. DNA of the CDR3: TGTGCCAGCAGCTTTTCCACTGAAGCTTTCTTT.

The CDR3 loop is CASRLLAGGDTQYF. CDR3 DNA: TGTGCCAGCAGACTGTTAGCGGGAGGGGATACGCAGTATTTT. This chain links TRBV5-6 with TRBJ2-3; 11 nucleotides match TRBD2. J gave up 6 bases and V 5 bases, and 5 bases lay outside the gene matches. Germline V CDR1 and CDR2: SGHDT, YYEEEE. The CDR3 extends over 14 amino acids.

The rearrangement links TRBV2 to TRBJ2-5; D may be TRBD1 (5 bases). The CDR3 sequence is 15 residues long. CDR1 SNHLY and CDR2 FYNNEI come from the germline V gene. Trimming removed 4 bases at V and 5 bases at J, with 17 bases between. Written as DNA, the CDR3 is TGTGCCAGCAGTGTTGGGCAAGGACCAGGGGAGACCCAGTACTTC. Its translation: CASSVGQGPGETQYF. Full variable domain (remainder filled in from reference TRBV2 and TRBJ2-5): EPEVTQTPSHQVTQMGQEVILRCVPISNHLYFYWYRQILGQKVEFLVSFYNNEISEKSEIFDDQFSVERPDGSNFTLKIRSTKLEDSAMYFCASSVGQGPGETQYFGPGTRLLVL.

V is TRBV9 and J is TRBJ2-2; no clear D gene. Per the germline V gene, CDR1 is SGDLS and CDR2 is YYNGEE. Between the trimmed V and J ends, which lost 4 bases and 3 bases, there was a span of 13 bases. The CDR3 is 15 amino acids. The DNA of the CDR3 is TGTGCCAGCAGCACCCGACGAGTGGACACCGGGGAGCTGTTTTTT. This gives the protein CASSTRRVDTGELFF.